Listed here are 29 T cell receptor beta chains from one sample, sequenced in a study of glioma-infiltrating T cells. The iRepertoire nested amplicon-rescue multiplex PCR amplified TCR alpha and beta CDR3s from RNA. TCRdb reprocessed the multiplex PCR reads via MiXCR and lists one record per CDR3 protein. Among about 140,000 distinct CDR3 sequences listed, approximately 40% were seen once. The sequenced material came from glioma tissue, nonneoplastic brain tissue, or PBMCs (not recorded which). Source of these receptors: a human donor with low-grade glioma or glioblastoma, undergoing nonglioma brain surgery, or in good health (not recorded which).

This clonotype was seen ten or more times. The rearrangement links TRBV6-6 to TRBJ2-7, with D uncertain. Germline V gives CDR1 MNHNY, CDR2 SVGAGI (reference sequence). CDR3 length: 11 residues. V gave up 0 bases and J gave up 6 bases, with 3 bases separating them. In DNA, the CDR3 is TGTGCCAGCAGTTACTCGGGCGAGCAGTACTTC. It codes for CASSYSGEQYF.

Of note for this clonotype: A much bigger clone sits one base away, suggesting this may be a read error. The rearrangement joins TRBV20-1 to TRBJ1-2, with no clear D. The CDR3 has 12 amino acids. Germline V CDR1 and CDR2: DFQATT, SNEGSKA (reference sequence). In DNA form, the CDR3 reads TGCAGTGCTAGAGATACCGACTATGGCCACACCTTC. Protein sequence: CSARDTDYGHTF.

The V and J genes are TRBV6-5 and TRBJ2-7; D not certain. There are 13 residues in the CDR3. Trimming stripped 8 bases from V and 5 bases from J, with 16 bases between. The germline V gene has CDR1 MNHEY and CDR2 SVGAGI. The CDR3 spells CASARANIDEQYF. The CDR3 nucleotides are TGTGCCAGCGCAAGGGCGAACATCGACGAGCAGTACTTC.

This sequence joins TRBV6-1 and TRBJ1-5; a weak D match, TRBD1 (5 bases). This CDR3 has 15 amino acids. The germline V gene encodes CDR1 MNHNS and CDR2 SASEGT. Deletions cut 0 bases from V and 5 bases from J, with 11 bases between. The CDR3: CASSEATGGDQPQHF. The CDR3 DNA sequence: TGTGCCAGCAGTGAAGCCACGGGAGGGGATCAGCCCCAGCATTTT.

V usage is TRBV15 and J usage is TRBJ2-3; 7 bases are shared with TRBD2. Germline lookup yields CDR1 LNHNV and CDR2 YYDKDF (reference sequence). V gave up 0 bases and J gave up 6 bases; unmatched junction bases: 6. This CDR3 is built from 15 residues. This CDR3 reads CATSRDPGGWDTQYF. CDR3 nucleotide sequence: TGTGCCACCAGCAGAGATCCGGGAGGTTGGGATACGCAGTATTTT.

About this clonotype: A much larger clonotype is one base distant, so this may be a read error. The J gene is TRBJ2-3, the V gene TRBV7-2; D unclear. The CDR3 totals 12 residues. Germline assignment: CDR1 SGHTA and CDR2 FQGNSA. The CDR3 protein is CARSPNTDTQYF. As DNA, the CDR3 is TGTGCCCGCAGCCCGAACACAGATACGCAGTATTTT.

The chain is built from TRBV11-1 and TRBJ2-1; D might be TRBD2 (5 bases). Germline loops: CDR1 SGHAT, CDR2 FQDESV (reference sequence). V shed 8 bases and J shed 4 bases, with 12 bases lying between them. The CDR3 length is 13 residues. CDR3 DNA: TGTGCCAGCTACGGCCGGGATTACAATGAGCAGTTCTTC. It encodes CASYGRDYNEQFF.

This sequence joins TRBV20-1 and TRBJ2-5; the D gene is possibly TRBD1 (7 bases). V was pared by 3 bases and J by 6 bases, with 14 bases between. The CDR3 spans 13 residues. CDR1 DFQATT and CDR2 SNEGSKA come from the germline V gene (reference sequence). The CDR3 coding sequence is TGCAGTGCTAGTGGGGCAGGGGGGAAGACCCAGTACTTC. It translates to CSASGAGGKTQYF.

This clonotype was observed a few times. The genes are TRBV5-1 and TRBJ2-3, with D perhaps TRBD1 (5 bases). The ends were cut back, 0 bases at V and 2 bases at J, with 7 bases in the middle. CDR3 length: 14 amino acids. Germline lookup yields CDR1 SGHRS and CDR2 YFSETQ. CDR3 sequence reads: CASSLGQITDTQYF. CDR3 nucleotide sequence: TGCGCCAGCAGCTTGGGACAGATCACAGATACGCAGTATTTT.

The rearrangement uses TRBV11-2 and TRBJ2-1, with D unresolved. This CDR3 is 13 amino acids long. In germline, CDR1 is SGHAT, CDR2 FQNNGV. Between the trimmed V and J ends, which lost 2 bases and 5 bases, there was a span of 7 bases. The CDR3 is CASSLSLDNEQFF. CDR3 nucleotide sequence: TGTGCCAGCAGCTTATCACTTGACAATGAGCAGTTCTTC.

The J gene is TRBJ2-1, the V gene TRBV19; D is undetermined. Trimming shortened V by 11 bases and J by 6 bases, and 14 bases separated the two germline ends. The CDR3 covers 12 residues. Germline CDR1 reads LNHDA; CDR2 reads SQIVND (reference sequence). CDR3 loop: CAATTGGNEQFF. The CDR3, as DNA: TGTGCCGCCACGACTGGCGGCAATGAGCAGTTCTTC.

V gene TRBV20-1 combines with J gene TRBJ2-1; possibly TRBD2 for D (5 bases). Per germline, CDR1 DFQATT and CDR2 SNEGSKA (reference sequence). CDR3 length: 15 residues. Deletions cut 6 bases from V and 0 bases from J, with 15 bases between. CDR3 in DNA: TGCAGTGCCCGGACTTACCCCAGCTCCTACAATGAGCAGTTCTTC. Translation: CSARTYPSSYNEQFF.

The chain links TRBV6-2 or TRBV6-3 to TRBJ2-5; 9 nucleotides line up with TRBD2. This CDR3 contains 15 residues. Germline V gene sequence: CDR1 MNHEY, CDR2 SVGEGT. V was clipped by 2 bases and J by 4 bases; unmatched bases: 5. CDR3 DNA sequence: TGTGCCAGCAGTTACCTTGGTAGCGGGGGAGAGACCCAGTACTTC. Translation: CASSYLGSGGETQYF.

CDR3 in DNA: TGTGCCAGCAGTGACAACGGGAATTCACCCCTCCACTTT. This sequence encodes CASSDNGNSPLHF. The chain combines TRBV6-1 with TRBJ1-6; unclear D gene. Trimming shortened V by 3 bases and J by 7 bases, and 7 bases separated the two germline ends. This CDR3 spans 13 amino acids. The germline gives CDR1 MNHNS, CDR2 SASEGT.

In the case of this clonotype: The junction does not match germline at one end; this may be a read error. The chain recombines TRBV4-2 with TRBJ1-1; D call uncertain. Per the germline V gene, CDR1 is LGHNA and CDR2 is YNFKEQ. The CDR3 sequence is 16 residues long. CDR3 loop: CASSQDYRAPGTGAFF. CDR3 nucleotide sequence: TGTGCCAGCAGCCAAGATTACCGGGCGCCTGGCACTGGAGCTTTCTTT.

This clonotype came up many times. The V gene is TRBV6-1, the J gene TRBJ2-3; 8 bases match TRBD2. Germline-derived CDR1 and CDR2 are MNHNS and SASEGT. This CDR3 has 13 amino acids. The trim removed 5 bases at V and 14 bases at J, leaving 12 bases unmatched. As DNA, the CDR3 is TGTGCCAGCAGTTCATCTCCCCGGGGGGGAGGGTATTTT. It specifies CASSSSPRGGGYF.

The table lists this clonotype with a few counts. V usage is TRBV25-1 and J usage is TRBJ1-1; D unresolved. V lost 11 bases to trimming and J lost 7 bases, with 14 bases between them. This CDR3 is 11 amino acids long. Germline V gene sequence: CDR1 MGHDK, CDR2 SYGVNS. The CDR3 protein is CAAPWHFEAFF. As DNA, the CDR3 is TGTGCCGCTCCTTGGCATTTTGAAGCTTTCTTT.

Only a few counts were recorded for this clonotype. V is TRBV12-3 or TRBV12-4 and J is TRBJ2-1; TRBD2 agrees at 7 bases. CDR3 size: 13 residues. J lost 5 bases, V lost 3 bases, and 1 base had no gene match. In DNA, the CDR3 is TGTGCCAGCAGTTTTGGGAGGGACAATGAGCAGTTCTTC. Translating it yields CASSFGRDNEQFF.

The V gene is TRBV4-1, the J gene TRBJ2-5; D remains unclear. V was cut by 4 bases and J by 5 bases, with 14 bases left in between. The CDR3 runs 14 residues. Per germline, CDR1 MGHRA and CDR2 YSYEKL. CDR3 in DNA: TGCGCCAGCAGCCGCACGCCGTACGGGGAGACCCAGTACTTC. This codes for CASSRTPYGETQYF.

This chain uses TRBV28 with TRBJ1-1, with D uncertain. The CDR3 spans 12 residues. Trimming stripped 8 bases from V and 11 bases from J, with 18 bases between. Germline V gene sequence: CDR1 MDHEN, CDR2 SYDVKM. The CDR3 loop is CASLRAFGGAFF. For the CDR3, the DNA is TGTGCCAGCCTGAGGGCCTTTGGAGGCGCTTTCTTT.

The V and J genes are TRBV6-1 and TRBJ2-1; D perhaps matches TRBD1 (6 bases). Trimming took 6 bases from V and 2 from J, leaving 11 bases between them. The CDR3 runs 14 residues. Germline V gene lookup returns CDR1 MNHNS and CDR2 SASEGT. The CDR3 nucleotides read TGTGCCAGCAGGACCGGGACAACCTACAATGAGCAGTTCTTC. This codes for CASRTGTTYNEQFF.

The CDR3 reads CASSQYLGQGTDTQYF. The CDR3 DNA is TGCGCCAGCAGCCAATACTTGGGACAGGGGACAGATACGCAGTATTTT. The J gene is TRBJ2-3, the V gene TRBV4-3, with 10 bases lining up with TRBD1. Looked up from germline, CDR1 is LGHNA and CDR2 is YSLEER. The CDR3 covers 16 residues. V lost 2 bases, J lost 3 bases, and 5 bases stayed unmatched.

Details on this clonotype: The junction differs from germline at one of its ends, possibly a read error. The chain has TRBV6-6 and TRBJ2-1; D possibly matches TRBD1 or TRBD2 (5 bases each). The V gene's germline CDR1 is MNHNY and CDR2 SVGAGI (reference sequence). The CDR3 is made up of 14 amino acids. The CDR3 coding sequence is TGTGCCAGCAGTAGGAGGAAGCAGGGCAATGAGCAGCTCTTC. Encoded protein: CASSRRKQGNEQLF.

The rearrangement joins TRBV11-1 to TRBJ2-1; D ambiguous. The CDR3 is 12 amino acids. Germline-derived CDR1 and CDR2 are SGHAT and FQDESV (reference sequence). Between the trimmed V and J ends, which lost 8 bases and 5 bases, there was a span of 10 bases. Written as DNA, the CDR3 is TGTGCCAGCTCTCTACAAAACAATGAGCAGTTCTTC. Translated: CASSLQNNEQFF.

As regards this clonotype: Because the CDR3's place on the DNA is in doubt, the DNA is left out and the CDR3 is given as listed by TCRdb. V is TRBV7-9 and J is TRBJ2-1; the D call in the table, TRBD2, was not verified against the DNA. Termini included, the CDR3 measures 20 amino acids. Germline values: CDR1 SEHNR, CDR2 FQNEAQ (reference sequence). The CDR3 sequence is CASSFYICSAPGLGNQEQFF.

Notes on this clonotype: Mismatch with germline at one junction end may stem from a read error. The V gene is TRBV7-2, the J gene TRBJ2-7; TRBD2 matches at 14 bases. This CDR3 is built from 16 residues. CDR1 is SGHTA, CDR2 FQGNSA, per germline. The CDR3 here is CARSLGLAGEGYEQYF. Here the CDR3 DNA reads TGTGCCCGCAGCTTGGGACTAGCGGGAGAAGGTTACGAGCAGTACTTC.

This clonotype turned up a few times. The V call is TRBV27, the J call TRBJ2-1; D not certain. The CDR3 has 14 amino acids. CDR1 is MNHEY, CDR2 SMNVEV, per germline (reference sequence). The V and J ends lost 2 bases and 1 base respectively, with 6 bases between them. The CDR3 region has the DNA TGTGCCAGCAGTTTAGACAATTCCTACAATGAGCAGTTCTTC. This encodes CASSLDNSYNEQFF.

The chain combines TRBV4-1 with TRBJ2-2; D unresolved. CDR1 is MGHRA, CDR2 YSYEKL, per germline. The germline V and J ends were trimmed by 0 bases and 3 bases, with 8 bases remaining between them. The CDR3 runs 15 residues. The CDR3 sequence is CASSQDIGDTGELFF. CDR3 in DNA: TGCGCCAGCAGCCAAGATATCGGAGACACCGGGGAGCTGTTTTTT.

In its sample, this clonotype was seen a few times. The gene calls are TRBV20-1 and TRBJ2-3, with a weak D call TRBD2 (6 bases). V was shortened by 7 bases and J by 0 bases, with 14 bases between the two germline ends. CDR1 and CDR2 (germline): DFQATT, SNEGSKA (reference sequence). The CDR3 length is 14 residues. The CDR3: CSGGRGLSTDTQYF. In DNA, the CDR3 is TGCAGTGGAGGGCGGGGACTCAGCACAGATACGCAGTATTTT.